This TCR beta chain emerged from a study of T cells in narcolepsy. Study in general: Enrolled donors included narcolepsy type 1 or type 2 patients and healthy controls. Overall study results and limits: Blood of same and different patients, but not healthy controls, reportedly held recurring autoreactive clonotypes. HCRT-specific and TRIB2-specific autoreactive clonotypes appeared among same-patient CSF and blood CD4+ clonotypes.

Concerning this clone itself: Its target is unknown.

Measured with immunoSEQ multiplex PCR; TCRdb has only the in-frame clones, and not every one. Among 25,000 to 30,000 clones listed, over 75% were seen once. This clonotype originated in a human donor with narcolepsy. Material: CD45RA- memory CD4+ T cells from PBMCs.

The CDR3 protein is CASSPTGTIYGYTF. For the CDR3, the DNA is TGTGCCAGCAGTCCGACTGGAACGATCTATGGCTACACCTTC. V is TRBV6-1 and J is TRBJ1-2; D gene unclear. Trimming pared 5 bases from V and 4 bases from J, leaving 14 bases between. This CDR3 region has 14 residues. Germline V gives CDR1 MNHNS, CDR2 SASEGT.